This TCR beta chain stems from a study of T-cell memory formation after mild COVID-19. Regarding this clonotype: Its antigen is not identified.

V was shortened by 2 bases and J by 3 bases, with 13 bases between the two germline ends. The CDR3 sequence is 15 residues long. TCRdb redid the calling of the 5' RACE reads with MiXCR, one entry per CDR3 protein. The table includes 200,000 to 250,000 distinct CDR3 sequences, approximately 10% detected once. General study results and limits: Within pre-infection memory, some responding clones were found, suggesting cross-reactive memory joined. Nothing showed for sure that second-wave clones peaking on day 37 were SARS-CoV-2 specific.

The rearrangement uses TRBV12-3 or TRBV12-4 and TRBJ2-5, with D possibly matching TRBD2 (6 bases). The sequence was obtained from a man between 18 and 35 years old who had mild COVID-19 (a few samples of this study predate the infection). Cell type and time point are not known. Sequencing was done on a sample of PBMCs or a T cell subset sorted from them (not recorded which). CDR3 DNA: TGTGCCAGCAGTTTACCCCGCGGGGAGGAAGAGACCCAGTACTTC. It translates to CASSLPRGEEETQYF.